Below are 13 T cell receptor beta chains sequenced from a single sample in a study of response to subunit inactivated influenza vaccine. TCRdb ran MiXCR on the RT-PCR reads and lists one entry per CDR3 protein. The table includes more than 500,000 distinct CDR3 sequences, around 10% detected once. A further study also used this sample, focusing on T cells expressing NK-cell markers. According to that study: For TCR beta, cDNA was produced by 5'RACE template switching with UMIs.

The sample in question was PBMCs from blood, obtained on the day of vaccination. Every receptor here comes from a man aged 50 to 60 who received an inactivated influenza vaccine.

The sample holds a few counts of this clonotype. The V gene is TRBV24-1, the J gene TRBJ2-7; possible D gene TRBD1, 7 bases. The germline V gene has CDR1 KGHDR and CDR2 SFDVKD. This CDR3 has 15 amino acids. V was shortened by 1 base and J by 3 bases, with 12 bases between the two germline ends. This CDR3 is CATSDLTGEDYEQYF. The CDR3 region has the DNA TGTGCCACCAGTGATTTAACAGGGGAGGACTACGAGCAGTACTTC.

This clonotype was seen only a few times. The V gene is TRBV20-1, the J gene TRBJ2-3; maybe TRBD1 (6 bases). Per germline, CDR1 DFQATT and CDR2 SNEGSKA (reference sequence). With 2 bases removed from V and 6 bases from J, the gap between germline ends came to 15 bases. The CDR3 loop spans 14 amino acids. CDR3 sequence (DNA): TGCAGTGCTAGATCCGGGACAATAGTTGATACGCAGTATTTT. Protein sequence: CSARSGTIVDTQYF.

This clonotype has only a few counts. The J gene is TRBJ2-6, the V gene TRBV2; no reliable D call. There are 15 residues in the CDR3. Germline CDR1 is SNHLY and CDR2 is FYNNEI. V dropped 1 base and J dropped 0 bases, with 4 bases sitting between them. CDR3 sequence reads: CASSEVRSGANVLTF. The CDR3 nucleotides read TGTGCCAGCAGTGAAGTCCGCTCTGGGGCCAACGTCCTGACTTTC.

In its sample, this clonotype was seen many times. For the CDR3, the DNA is TGCGCCAGCAGCTCAACAGGGCTGATGGGTCAGCCCCAGCATTTT. Residues: CASSSTGLMGQPQHF. This sequence joins TRBV5-1 and TRBJ1-5; D is perhaps TRBD1 (6 bases). With 3 bases removed from V and 6 bases from J, the gap between germline ends came to 16 bases. Germline CDR1 SGHRS, CDR2 YFSETQ. The CDR3 runs 15 residues.

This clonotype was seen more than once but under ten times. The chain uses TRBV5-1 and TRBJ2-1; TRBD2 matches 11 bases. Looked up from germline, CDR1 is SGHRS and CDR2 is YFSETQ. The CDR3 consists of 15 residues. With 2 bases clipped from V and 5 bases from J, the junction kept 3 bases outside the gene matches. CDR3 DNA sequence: TGCGCCAGCAGCTTTAGCGGGAGGGGGAACAATGAGCAGTTCTTC. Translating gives CASSFSGRGNNEQFF.

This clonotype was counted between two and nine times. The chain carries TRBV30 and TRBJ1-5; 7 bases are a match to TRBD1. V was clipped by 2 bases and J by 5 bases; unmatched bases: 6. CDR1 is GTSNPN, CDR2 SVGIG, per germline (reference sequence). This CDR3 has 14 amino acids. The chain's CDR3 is CAWSWAGGDQPQHF. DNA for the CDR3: TGTGCCTGGAGTTGGGCAGGGGGGGATCAGCCCCAGCATTTT.

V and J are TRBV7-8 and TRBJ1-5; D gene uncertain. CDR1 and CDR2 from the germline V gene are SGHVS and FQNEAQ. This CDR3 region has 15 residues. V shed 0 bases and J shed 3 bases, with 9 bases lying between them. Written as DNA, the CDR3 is TGTGCCAGCAGCTTAGCGCGAGGGTACAATCAGCCCCAGCATTTT. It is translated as CASSLARGYNQPQHF.

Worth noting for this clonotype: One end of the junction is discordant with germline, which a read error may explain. CDR3 DNA sequence: TGCGCCATCAGCCAAGATCTCAGAGAGAGGTTGAGCGAGCAGTACTTC. It translates to CAISQDLRERLSEQYF. The V call is TRBV4-1, the J call TRBJ2-7; D gene uncertain. The CDR3 totals 16 residues. Per germline, CDR1 MGHRA and CDR2 YSYEKL.

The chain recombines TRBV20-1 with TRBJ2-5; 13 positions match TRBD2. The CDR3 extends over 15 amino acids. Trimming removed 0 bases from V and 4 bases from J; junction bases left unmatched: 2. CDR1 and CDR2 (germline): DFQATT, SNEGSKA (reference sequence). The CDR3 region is CSARDWTSGGETQYF. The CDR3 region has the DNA TGCAGTGCTAGAGATTGGACTAGCGGGGGAGAGACCCAGTACTTC.

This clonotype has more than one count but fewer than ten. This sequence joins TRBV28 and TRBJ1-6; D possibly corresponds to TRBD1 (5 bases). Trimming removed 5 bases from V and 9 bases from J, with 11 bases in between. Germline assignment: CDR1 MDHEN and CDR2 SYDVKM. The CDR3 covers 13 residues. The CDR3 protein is CASSQGWVSPLHF. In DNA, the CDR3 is TGTGCCAGCAGTCAGGGCTGGGTTTCACCCCTCCACTTT.

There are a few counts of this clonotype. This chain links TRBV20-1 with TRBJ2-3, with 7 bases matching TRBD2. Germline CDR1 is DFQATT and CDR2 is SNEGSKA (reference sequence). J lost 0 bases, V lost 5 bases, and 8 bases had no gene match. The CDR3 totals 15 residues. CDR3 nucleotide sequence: TGCAGTGCTCTTTCATCACTAGCGAGCACAGATACGCAGTATTTT. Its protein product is CSALSSLASTDTQYF.

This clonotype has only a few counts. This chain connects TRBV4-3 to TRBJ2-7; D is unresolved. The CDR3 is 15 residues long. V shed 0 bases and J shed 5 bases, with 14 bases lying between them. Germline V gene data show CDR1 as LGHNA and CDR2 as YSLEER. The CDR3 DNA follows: TGCGCCAGCAGCCAAGATGTACGGGCCCGGAACGAGCAGTACTTC. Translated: CASSQDVRARNEQYF.

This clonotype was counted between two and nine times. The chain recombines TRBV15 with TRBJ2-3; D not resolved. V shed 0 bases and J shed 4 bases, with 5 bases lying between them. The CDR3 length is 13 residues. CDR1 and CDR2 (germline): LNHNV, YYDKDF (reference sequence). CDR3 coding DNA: TGTGCCACCAGCAGAGATAGGGCAGATACGCAGTATTTT. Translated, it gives CATSRDRADTQYF.